This T cell receptor (beta chain) was retrieved from a study of T cells expressing NK-cell markers. Study summary: Of eight sequenced donors, seven were HCMV-seropositive and one HCMV-seronegative.

The study, taken as a whole, reports: Specificity for HCMV among expanded NKG2C+ T cell clones was not established. Dominant NKG2C+ clonotypes in about six donors made up about 1.0-7.0% of CD8+ T cells.

In regard to this clonotype: Antigen unknown.

TCRdb reprocessed the 5' RACE reads and reports one entry per CDR3 protein, with no DNA. This sample's table reports roughly 180,000 distinct CDR3 sequences. The CDR3 runs to 15 residues. Germline V gene sequence: CDR1 MDHEN, CDR2 SYDVKM. Sequencing was performed on blood T cells: a sorted CD56 or NKG2C T cell subset, CD4+ or CD8+ T cells, or bulk PBMC T cells (not recorded which). The sequence was collected from a woman aged 18-69 years in good health. The chain carries TRBV28 and TRBJ2-7; the D call from TCRdb, TRBD1, cannot be confirmed without DNA. The CDR3 is CASSLAPTGGYEQYF.